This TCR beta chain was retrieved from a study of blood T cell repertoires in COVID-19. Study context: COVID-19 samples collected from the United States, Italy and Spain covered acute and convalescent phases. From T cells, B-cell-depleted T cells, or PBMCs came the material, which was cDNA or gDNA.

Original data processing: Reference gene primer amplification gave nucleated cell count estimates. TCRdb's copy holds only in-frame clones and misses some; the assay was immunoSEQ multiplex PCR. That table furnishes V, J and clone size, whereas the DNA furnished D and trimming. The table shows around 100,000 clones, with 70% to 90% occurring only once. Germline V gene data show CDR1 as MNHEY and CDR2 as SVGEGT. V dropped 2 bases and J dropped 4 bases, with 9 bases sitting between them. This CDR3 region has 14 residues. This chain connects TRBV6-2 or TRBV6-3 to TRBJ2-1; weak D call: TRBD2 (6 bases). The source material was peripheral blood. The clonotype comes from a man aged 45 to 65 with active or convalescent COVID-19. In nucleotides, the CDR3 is TGTGCCAGCAGTTACGGGACTGGTTACAATGAGCAGTTCTTC. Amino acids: CASSYGTGYNEQFF.